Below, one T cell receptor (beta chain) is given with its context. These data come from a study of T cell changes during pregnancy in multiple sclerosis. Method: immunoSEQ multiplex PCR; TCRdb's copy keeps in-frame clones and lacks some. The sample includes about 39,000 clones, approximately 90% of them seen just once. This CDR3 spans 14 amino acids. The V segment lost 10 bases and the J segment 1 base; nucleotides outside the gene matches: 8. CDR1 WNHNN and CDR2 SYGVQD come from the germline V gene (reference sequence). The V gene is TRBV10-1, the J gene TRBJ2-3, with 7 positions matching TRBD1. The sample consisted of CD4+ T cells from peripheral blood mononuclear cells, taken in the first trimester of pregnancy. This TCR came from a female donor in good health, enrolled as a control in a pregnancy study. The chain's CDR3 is CANPRQGGTDTQYF. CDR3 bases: TGCGCCAACCCACGACAGGGTGGCACAGATACGCAGTATTTT.